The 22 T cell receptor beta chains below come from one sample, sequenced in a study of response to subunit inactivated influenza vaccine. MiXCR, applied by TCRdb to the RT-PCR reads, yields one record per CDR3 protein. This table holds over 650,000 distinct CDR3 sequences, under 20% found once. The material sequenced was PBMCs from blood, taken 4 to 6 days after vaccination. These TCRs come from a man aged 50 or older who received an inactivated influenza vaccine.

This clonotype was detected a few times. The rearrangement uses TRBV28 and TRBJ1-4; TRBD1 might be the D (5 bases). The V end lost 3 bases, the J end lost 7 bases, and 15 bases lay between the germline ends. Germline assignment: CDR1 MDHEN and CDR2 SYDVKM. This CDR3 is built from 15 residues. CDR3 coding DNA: TGTGCCAGCAGTTTTCCCCCCTCCGGGGGTGAAAAACTGTTTTTT. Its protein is CASSFPPSGGEKLFF.

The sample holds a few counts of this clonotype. The CDR3 sequence: CASSLVQERYNEQFF. As DNA, the CDR3 is TGCGCCAGCAGCTTGGTCCAGGAGAGATACAATGAGCAGTTCTTC. V is TRBV5-1 and J is TRBJ2-1; D not certain. V gave up 0 bases and J gave up 4 bases, with 11 bases separating them. Germline V lookup: CDR1 SGHRS, CDR2 YFSETQ. The CDR3 sequence is 15 residues long.

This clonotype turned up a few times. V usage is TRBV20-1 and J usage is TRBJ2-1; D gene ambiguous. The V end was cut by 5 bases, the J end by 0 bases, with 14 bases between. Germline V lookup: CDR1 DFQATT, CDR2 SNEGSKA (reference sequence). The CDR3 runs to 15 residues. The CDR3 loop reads CSAPPTLSSYNEQFF. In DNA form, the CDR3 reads TGCAGTGCTCCTCCTACATTGAGCTCCTACAATGAGCAGTTCTTC.

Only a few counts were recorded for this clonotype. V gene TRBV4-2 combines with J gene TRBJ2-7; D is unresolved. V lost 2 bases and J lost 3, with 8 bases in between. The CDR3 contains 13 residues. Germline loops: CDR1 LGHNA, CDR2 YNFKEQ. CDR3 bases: TGTGCCAGCAGCCAATGGGTGGACTACGAGCAGTACTTC. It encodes CASSQWVDYEQYF.

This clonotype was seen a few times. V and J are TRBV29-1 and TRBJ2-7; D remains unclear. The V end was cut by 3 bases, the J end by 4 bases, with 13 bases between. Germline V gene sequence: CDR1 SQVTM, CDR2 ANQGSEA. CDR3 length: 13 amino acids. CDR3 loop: CSVELQATYEQYF. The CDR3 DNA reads TGCAGCGTTGAGTTGCAGGCCACTTACGAGCAGTACTTC.

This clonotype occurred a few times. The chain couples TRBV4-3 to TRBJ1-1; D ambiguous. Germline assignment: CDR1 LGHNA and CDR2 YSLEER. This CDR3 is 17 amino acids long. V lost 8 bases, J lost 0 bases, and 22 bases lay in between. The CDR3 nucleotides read TGCGCCAGCCGTGACGTTTCAAGGGTCAGCATGAACACTGAAGCTTTCTTT. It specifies CASRDVSRVSMNTEAFF.

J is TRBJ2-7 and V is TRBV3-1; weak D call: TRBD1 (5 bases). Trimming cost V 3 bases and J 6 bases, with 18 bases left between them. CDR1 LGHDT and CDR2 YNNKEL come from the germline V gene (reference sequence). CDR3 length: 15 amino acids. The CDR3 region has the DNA TGTGCCAGCAGCCAGTTTGGCAGGGCAAGGAGCGAGCAGTACTTC. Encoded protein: CASSQFGRARSEQYF.

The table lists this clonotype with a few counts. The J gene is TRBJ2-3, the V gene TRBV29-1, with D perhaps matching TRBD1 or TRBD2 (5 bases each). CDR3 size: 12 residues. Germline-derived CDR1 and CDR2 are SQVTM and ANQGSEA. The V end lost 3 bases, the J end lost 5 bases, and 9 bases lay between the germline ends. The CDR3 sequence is CSVDREIDTQYF. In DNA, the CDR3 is TGCAGCGTTGACAGGGAGATAGATACGCAGTATTTT.

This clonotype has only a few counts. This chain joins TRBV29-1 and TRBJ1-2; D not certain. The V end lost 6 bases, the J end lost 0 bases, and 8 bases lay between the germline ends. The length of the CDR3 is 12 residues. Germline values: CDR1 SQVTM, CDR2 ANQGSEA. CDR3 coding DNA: TGCAGCGTGAGGGATTCTAACTATGGCTACACCTTC. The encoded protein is CSVRDSNYGYTF.

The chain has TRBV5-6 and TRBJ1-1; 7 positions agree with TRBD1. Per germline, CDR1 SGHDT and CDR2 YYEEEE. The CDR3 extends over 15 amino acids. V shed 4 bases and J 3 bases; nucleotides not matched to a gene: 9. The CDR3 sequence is CASSPIDREDTEAFF. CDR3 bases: TGTGCCAGCAGCCCGATCGACAGGGAGGACACTGAAGCTTTCTTT. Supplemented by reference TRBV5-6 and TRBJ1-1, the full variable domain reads DAGVTQSPTHLIKTRGQQVTLRCSPKSGHDTVSWYQQALGQGPQFIFQYYEEEERQRGNFPDRFSGHQFPNYSSELNVNALLLGDSALYLCASSPIDREDTEAFFGQGTRLTVV.

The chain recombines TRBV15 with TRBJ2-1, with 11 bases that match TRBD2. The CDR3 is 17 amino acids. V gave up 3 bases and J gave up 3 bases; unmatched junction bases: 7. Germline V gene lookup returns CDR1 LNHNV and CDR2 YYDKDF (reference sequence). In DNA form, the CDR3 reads TGTGCCACCAGCAGGGACCGACTAGCGGGACTCTACAATGAGCAGTTCTTC. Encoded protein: CATSRDRLAGLYNEQFF.

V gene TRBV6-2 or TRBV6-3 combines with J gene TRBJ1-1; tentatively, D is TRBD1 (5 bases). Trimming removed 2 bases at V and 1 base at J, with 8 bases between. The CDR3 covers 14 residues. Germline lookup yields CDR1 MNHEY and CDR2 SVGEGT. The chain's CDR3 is CASSYPGRNTEAFF. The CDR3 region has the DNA TGTGCCAGCAGTTACCCGGGACGGAACACTGAAGCTTTCTTT.

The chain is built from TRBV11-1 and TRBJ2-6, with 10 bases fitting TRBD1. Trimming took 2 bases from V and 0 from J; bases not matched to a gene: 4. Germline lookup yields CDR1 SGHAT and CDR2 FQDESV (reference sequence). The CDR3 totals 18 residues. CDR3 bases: TGTGCCAGCAGCTTATGGGACAGGGGTCTCTCTGGGGCCAACGTCCTGACTTTC. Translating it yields CASSLWDRGLSGANVLTF.

The CDR3 region has the DNA TGTGCCAGCAGTTTAACCTACGGAGGGGGTAATGAGCAGTTCTTC. Protein sequence: CASSLTYGGGNEQFF. The chain joins TRBV12-3 or TRBV12-4 to TRBJ2-1, with D perhaps TRBD1 or TRBD2 (6 bases each). V was shortened by 2 bases and J by 7 bases, with 15 bases between the two germline ends. This CDR3 is built from 15 residues.

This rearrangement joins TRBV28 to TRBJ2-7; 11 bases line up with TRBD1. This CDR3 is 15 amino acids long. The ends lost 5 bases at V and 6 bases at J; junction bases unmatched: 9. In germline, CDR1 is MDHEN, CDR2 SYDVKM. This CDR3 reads CASSPGTGGLREQYF. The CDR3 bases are TGTGCCAGCAGTCCCGGGACAGGGGGTTTGCGCGAGCAGTACTTC.

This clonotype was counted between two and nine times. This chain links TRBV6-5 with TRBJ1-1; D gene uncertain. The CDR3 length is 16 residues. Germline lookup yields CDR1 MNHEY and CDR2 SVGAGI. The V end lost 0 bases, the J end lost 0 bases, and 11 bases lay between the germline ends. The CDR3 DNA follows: TGTGCCAGCAGTTACTCGACGTTACAACTGAACACTGAAGCTTTCTTT. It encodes CASSYSTLQLNTEAFF.

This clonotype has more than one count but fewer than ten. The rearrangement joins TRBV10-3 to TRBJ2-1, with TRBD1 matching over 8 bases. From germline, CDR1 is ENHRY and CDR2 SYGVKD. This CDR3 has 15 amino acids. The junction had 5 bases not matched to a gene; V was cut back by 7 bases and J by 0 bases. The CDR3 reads CAINGDRSSYNEQFF. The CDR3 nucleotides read TGTGCCATCAACGGGGACAGGAGCTCCTACAATGAGCAGTTCTTC.

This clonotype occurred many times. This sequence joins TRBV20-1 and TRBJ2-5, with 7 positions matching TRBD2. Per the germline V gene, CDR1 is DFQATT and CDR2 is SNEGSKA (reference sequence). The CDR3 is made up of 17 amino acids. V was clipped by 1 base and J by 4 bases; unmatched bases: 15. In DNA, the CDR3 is TGCAGTGCTAGAGTCGGACTAGGGACCCTCTGGGGAGAGACCCAGTACTTC. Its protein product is CSARVGLGTLWGETQYF.

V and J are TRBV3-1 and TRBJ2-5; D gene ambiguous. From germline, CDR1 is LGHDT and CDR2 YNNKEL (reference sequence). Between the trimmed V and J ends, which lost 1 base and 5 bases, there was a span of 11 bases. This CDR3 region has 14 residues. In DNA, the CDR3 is TGTGCCAGCAGCCAAGCGAATACTCTGGAGACCCAGTACTTC. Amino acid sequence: CASSQANTLETQYF.

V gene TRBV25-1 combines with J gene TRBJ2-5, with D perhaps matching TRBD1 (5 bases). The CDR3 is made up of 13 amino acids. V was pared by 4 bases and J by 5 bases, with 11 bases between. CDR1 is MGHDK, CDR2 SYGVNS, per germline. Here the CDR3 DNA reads TGTGCCAGCAGTGTAACAGGCTCGGAGACCCAGTACTTC. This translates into CASSVTGSETQYF.

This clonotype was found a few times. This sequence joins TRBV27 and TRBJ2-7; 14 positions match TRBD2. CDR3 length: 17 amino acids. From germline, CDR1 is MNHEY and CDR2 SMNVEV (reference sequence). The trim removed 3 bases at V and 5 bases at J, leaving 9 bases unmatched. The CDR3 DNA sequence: TGTGCCAGCAGTTTCCGTGGCGGGACTAGCGGGAGTAACGAGCAGTACTTC. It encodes CASSFRGGTSGSNEQYF.

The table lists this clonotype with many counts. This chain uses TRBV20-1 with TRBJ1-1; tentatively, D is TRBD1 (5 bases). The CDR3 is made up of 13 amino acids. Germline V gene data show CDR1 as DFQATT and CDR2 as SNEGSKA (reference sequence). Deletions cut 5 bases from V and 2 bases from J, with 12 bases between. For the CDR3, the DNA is TGCAGTGCTGTACCGGGACTTAACACTGAAGCTTTCTTT. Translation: CSAVPGLNTEAFF.